The present entry profiles one T cell receptor beta chain with its context. Its matching antigen is unknown. These data are taken from a study of glioma-infiltrating T cells after dendritic cell vaccination. About the study: Dendritic cell vaccine was injected intradermally three times, biweekly.

General observations from the study: Few patients contributed both blood and tumor specimens.

Amplification used 60 V beta primers and 13 J beta primers. The table came from immunoSEQ multiplex PCR; TCRdb's copy has only in-frame clones and leaves some out. Among about 95,000 clones listed, under 90% were seen once. Before vaccination, two weeks after the third vaccination, and at progression, PBMC were collected. This clonotype was sampled from a human donor with glioblastoma. Sequenced material: blood, taken before dendritic cell vaccination.

The CDR3 bases are TGTGCCAGCAGTTTTTTTACAGGGTTGAATTCACCCCTCCACTTT. It is translated as CASSFFTGLNSPLHF. This chain joins TRBV27 and TRBJ1-6; D is possibly TRBD1 (6 bases). Germline CDR1 reads MNHEY; CDR2 reads SMNVEV (reference sequence). The CDR3 covers 15 residues. The V and J ends lost 3 bases and 7 bases respectively, with 13 bases between them.